A selection of T cell receptor beta chains follows, all from one sample in a study of T cell repertoires in cytomegalovirus infection. These receptors lack a known antigen. A single record per CDR3 protein comes from TCRdb applying MiXCR to the reads. The sample contains about 890,000 distinct CDR3 sequences, more than 25% of which appear only once. Specimen: cultured CD8+ T cells from PBMCs, collected from culture after CMV antigen stimulation. These receptors originate from a human donor in good health (CMV status not recorded). Some clones in this sample may be carry-over from other donors' samples. CDR3s include the opening cysteine and the closing phenylalanine or tryptophan. A D gene is named only where the DNA matches it firmly. The size of a clone is reported for some rows only, either as once, few or many, or as a class for expanded clones.

clone_size d_call j_call v_call cdr3_nt cdr3_aa
- - TRBJ2-1 TRBV20-1 TGCAGTCCAATCGGGGCGGCCTACAATGAGCAGTTCTTC CSPIGAAYNEQFF
- - TRBJ1-4 TRBV12-5 TGTGCTAGTGGTTTAGGGGCTCGGGACGAAAAACTGTTTTTT CASGLGARDEKLFF
- - TRBJ2-3 TRBV19 TGTGCCAGTAGTATAGGTTTAGCCACAGATACGCAGTATTTT CASSIGLATDTQYF
- - TRBJ2-1 TRBV7-3 TGTGCCAGCAGCTTAGGCGGACCCATCGGAAATGAGCAGTTCTTC CASSLGGPIGNEQFF
- - TRBJ2-7 TRBV29-1 TGCAGCGTTGATCAAACTGGGGGCTCCTACGAGCAGTACTTC CSVDQTGGSYEQYF
many TRBD2 TRBJ2-3 TRBV12-3/TRBV12-4 TGTGCCAGCGGTGTAGCGGGGGCCATGGCAGATACGCAGTATTTT CASGVAGAMADTQYF
- TRBD2 TRBJ2-7 TRBV4-1 TGCGCCAGCAGCCAATGGACTAGCGGGGCTTACGAGCAGTACTTC CASSQWTSGAYEQYF
few TRBD1 TRBJ1-1 TRBV6-1 TGTGCCAGCACGATACAGGGGGCAACCACTGAAGCTTTCTTT CASTIQGATTEAFF
- - TRBJ2-6 TRBV6-5 TGTGCCAGCAGTTACGGCAGGGCTGGGGCCAACGTCCTGACTTTC CASSYGRAGANVLTF
many - TRBJ1-1 TRBV7-9 TGTGCCAGCAGCTTGAAAGGGTTGACTGAAGCTTTCTTT CASSLKGLTEAFF
- - TRBJ1-2 TRBV6-6 TGTGCCAGCAGTTATTACCAGGTTAACTATGGCTACACCTTC CASSYYQVNYGYTF
- TRBD1 TRBJ2-1 TRBV7-6 TGTGCCAGCAGCTTACCCGGGACAGGGGGCGATGAGCAGTTCTTC CASSLPGTGGDEQFF
- - TRBJ2-1 TRBV16 TGTGCCAGCAGCCAATTAAAGAGGGATGAGCAGTTCTTC CASSQLKRDEQFF
- - TRBJ1-5 TRBV6-5 TGTGCCAGCAGACACTCGGGACAAATTGATCAGCCCCAGCATTTT CASRHSGQIDQPQHF
- TRBD2 TRBJ2-5 TRBV6-5 TGTGCCAGCAGTTACGTTGCGATAGCGGGGGCTCATCAAGAGACCCAGTACTTC CASSYVAIAGAHQETQYF
- TRBD2 TRBJ2-3 TRBV7-9 TGTGCCAGCAGCCGGGGGACTAGCATCACAGATACGCAGTATTTT CASSRGTSITDTQYF
- - TRBJ1-2 TRBV10-3 TGTGCCATCAGTGAGTCTGGCAGGGGATTCTCCTATGGCTACACCTTC CAISESGRGFSYGYTF
- TRBD1 TRBJ1-2 TRBV11-3 TGTGCCAGCAGCTTTTGGACAGGGAGACAATCCGCAATTATTCGCAACTATGGCTACACCTTC CASSFWTGRQSAIIRNYGYTF
many - TRBJ1-1 TRBV28 TGTGCCAGCAGCCCGGCGTCGTCGGGGGGCACTGAAGCTTTCTTT CASSPASSGGTEAFF
- TRBD1 TRBJ1-2 TRBV2 TGTGCCAGCACTTGGACAGGCAGTGATGCGGTGATTACCTACACCTTC CASTWTGSDAVITYTF
- - TRBJ2-1 TRBV19 TGTGCCAGTAGTGTTACTAGCTACAATGAGCAGTTCTTC CASSVTSYNEQFF
- - TRBJ2-2 TRBV7-9 TGTGCCAGCAAAGGAAGCACTCCGAACACCGGGGAGCTGTTTTTT CASKGSTPNTGELFF
- TRBD1 TRBJ2-3 TRBV4-1 TGCGCCAGCAGCCAAGCAGGGGGCGGAGGAGATACGCAGTATTTT CASSQAGGGGDTQYF
- TRBD2 TRBJ2-2 TRBV4-1 TGCGCCAGCAGCCAAGAACCTCCACTAGCGGTAACCGGGGAGCTGTTTTTT CASSQEPPLAVTGELFF
- TRBD2 TRBJ2-5 TRBV11-2 TGTGCCAGCAGCCGATGGACTAGCGGGGAAGAGACCCAGTACTTC CASSRWTSGEETQYF
few TRBD2 TRBJ2-1 TRBV7-6 TGTGCCAGCAGCCCCAGACTAGCGGGTCCCCCGGGCAATGAGCAGTTCTTC CASSPRLAGPPGNEQFF
- - TRBJ2-5 TRBV4-3 TGCGCCAGCAGCCAAGGTACAGAGCGGGAGACCCAGTACTTC CASSQGTERETQYF
- - TRBJ1-5 TRBV10-2 TGCGCCAGCAGTGAGAGCCATCGGACCCAGCATTTT CASSESHRTQHF
- TRBD1 TRBJ1-2 TRBV19 TGTGCCACAACCGGGACAGGGAGCGGCTACACCTTC CATTGTGSGYTF
once TRBD1 TRBJ1-1 TRBV15 TGTGCCACCAGCGCGCGACAGGGCGGTGACACTGAAGCTTTCTTT CATSARQGGDTEAFF
- - TRBJ1-4 TRBV11-2 TGTGCCAGCAGCTTCTGGAATCGAACTAATGAAAAACTGTTTTTT CASSFWNRTNEKLFF
- - TRBJ1-1 TRBV20-1 TGCAGTGCTAGACGCACAGAGGTCCTTGAAGCTTTCTTT CSARRTEVLEAFF
- TRBD2 TRBJ2-7 TRBV12-3/TRBV12-4 TGTGCCAGCACCTACGGACTAGCATACGAGCAGTACTTC CASTYGLAYEQYF
few - TRBJ1-4 TRBV19 TGTGCCAGTAGTTTCCGGGAAAAACTGTTTTTT CASSFREKLFF
- - TRBJ2-5 TRBV12-3/TRBV12-4 TGTGCCAGCAGCCCCTGGAAGGAGACCCAGTACTTC CASSPWKETQYF
many - TRBJ2-5 TRBV6-5 TGTGCCAGCAGTTCAGAGGGAGAGACCCAGTACTTC CASSSEGETQYF
- - TRBJ1-1 TRBV2 TGTGCCAGGCCCCTTGGTACCGGGAACACTGAAGCTTTCTTT CARPLGTGNTEAFF
- - TRBJ2-4 TRBV27 TGTGCCAGCAGTTCCGACGGCCCATTAGCCAAAAACATTCAGTACTTC CASSSDGPLAKNIQYF
- - TRBJ2-3 TRBV19 TGTGCCAGTAGTATTTCCGGCGGGCTGGGTACGCAGTATTTT CASSISGGLGTQYF
few - TRBJ2-2 TRBV5-1 TGCGCCAGCTTCGGGAGACACCCCTCCGGCGGGGAGCTGTTTTTT CASFGRHPSGGELFF
many - TRBJ1-5 TRBV7-8 TGTGCCAGCAGCGAAAGACAGGCGGTTAATCAGCCCCAGCATTTT CASSERQAVNQPQHF
- - TRBJ2-1 TRBV6-2/TRBV6-3 TGTGCCAGCAGTCCTGTCAGCCTCGGTCTCAATGAGCAGTTCTTC CASSPVSLGLNEQFF
- TRBD1 TRBJ2-5 TRBV2 TGTGCCAGCAGCGCCCGGGACAGGGCGGCTGAGACCCAGTACTTC CASSARDRAAETQYF
few - TRBJ1-2 TRBV7-9 TGTGCCAGCAGCCAAAAGACAGGTAGCTATGGCTACACCTTC CASSQKTGSYGYTF
once - TRBJ1-6 TRBV4-1 TGCACCAGCAGCCACTTACCCCTGCCGGGACTCCGGAGAGATTCACCCCTCCACTTT CTSSHLPLPGLRRDSPLHF
- - TRBJ2-7 TRBV6-6 TGTGCCAGCAGTTCCCGGACAGAATTGGGCTACGAGCAGTACTTC CASSSRTELGYEQYF
many TRBD1 TRBJ2-5 TRBV7-8 TGTGCCAGCAGCTACGGCAGGGGGCTAGAGACCCAGTACTTC CASSYGRGLETQYF
- - TRBJ1-5 TRBV28 TGTGCCAGCAGTCCAGGCCCTGGAAAAAGGGTATACGATCAGCCCCAGCATTTT CASSPGPGKRVYDQPQHF
- TRBD1 TRBJ1-1 TRBV7-9 TGTGCCAGCAGCTCACCCGGACAGGGAGTGTTTTCAAACACTGAAGCTTTCTTT CASSSPGQGVFSNTEAFF
few - TRBJ1-6 TRBV27 TGTGCCAGCAGTTTGGGACGGTACAATTCACCCCTCCACTTT CASSLGRYNSPLHF
- - TRBJ2-2 TRBV6-6 TGTGCCAGCAGTTACGGTACTGAGCACGGGGAGCTGTTTTTT CASSYGTEHGELFF
few - TRBJ1-1 TRBV7-3 TGTGCCAGCAGCCCGGGACACACCCTGGAAGCTTTCTTT CASSPGHTLEAFF
few - TRBJ2-1 TRBV7-9 TGTGCCAGCAGCCCGGTGGTGGGACCATACAATGAGCAGTTCTTC CASSPVVGPYNEQFF
- - TRBJ1-1 TRBV2 TGTGCCGGGCCAGGTGAAGCTTTCTTT CAGPGEAFF
- TRBD2 TRBJ2-1 TRBV7-4 TGTGCCAGCAGCCCTCCCGGGACTAGCGGGGGGGCGGGATACAATGAGCAGTTCTTC CASSPPGTSGGAGYNEQFF